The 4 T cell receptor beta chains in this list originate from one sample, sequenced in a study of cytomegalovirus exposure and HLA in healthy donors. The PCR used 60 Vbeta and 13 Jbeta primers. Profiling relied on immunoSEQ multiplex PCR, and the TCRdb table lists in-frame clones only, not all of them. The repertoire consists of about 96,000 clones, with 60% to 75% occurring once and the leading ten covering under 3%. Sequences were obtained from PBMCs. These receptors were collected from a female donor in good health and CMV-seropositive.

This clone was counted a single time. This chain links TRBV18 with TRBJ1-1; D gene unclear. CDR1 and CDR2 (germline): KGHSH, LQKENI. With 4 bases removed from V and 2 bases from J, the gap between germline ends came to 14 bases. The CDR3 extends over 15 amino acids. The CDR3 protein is CASSLTIGGNTEAFF. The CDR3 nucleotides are TGTGCCAGCTCACTAACGATTGGCGGTAACACTGAAGCTTTCTTT. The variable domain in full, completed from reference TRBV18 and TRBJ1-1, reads NAGVMQNPRHLVRRRGQEARLRCSPMKGHSHVYWYRQLPEEGLKFMVYLQKENIIDESGMPKERFSAEFPKEGPSILRIQQVVRGDSAAYFCASSLTIGGNTEAFFGQGTRLTVV.

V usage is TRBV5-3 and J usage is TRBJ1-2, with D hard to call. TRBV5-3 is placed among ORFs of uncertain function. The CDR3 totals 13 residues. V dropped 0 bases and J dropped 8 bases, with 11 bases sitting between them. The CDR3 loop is CARSLVPGGGYTF. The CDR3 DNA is TGTGCCAGAAGCTTGGTTCCAGGTGGAGGCTACACCTTC.

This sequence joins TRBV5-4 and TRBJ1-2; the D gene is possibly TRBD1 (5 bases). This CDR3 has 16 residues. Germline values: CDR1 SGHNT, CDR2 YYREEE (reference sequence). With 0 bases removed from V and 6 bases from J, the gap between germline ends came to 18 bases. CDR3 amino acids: CASSLDLGALNDGYTF. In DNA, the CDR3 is TGTGCCAGCAGCTTGGATCTTGGGGCGCTTAATGATGGCTACACCTTC.

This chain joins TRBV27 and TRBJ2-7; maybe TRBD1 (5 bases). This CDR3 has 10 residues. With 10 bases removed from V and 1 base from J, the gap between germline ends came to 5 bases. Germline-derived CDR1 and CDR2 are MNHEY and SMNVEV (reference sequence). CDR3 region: CATGSYEQYF. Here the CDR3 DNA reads TGTGCCACAGGGTCCTACGAGCAGTACTTC.